These 28 T cell receptor beta chains share one sample of origin, sequenced in a study of PD-1 blockade in classical Hodgkin lymphoma. Autologous stem cell transplantation was followed by relapse in every patient, and brentuximab vedotin exposure varied. Measured with immunoSEQ multiplex PCR; TCRdb has only the in-frame clones, and not every one. The table records roughly 60,000 clones, around nine tenths of them present only once. Sequencing used peripheral blood mononuclear cells (PBMCs), obtained before the second cycle of nivolumab. These receptors were obtained from a human donor with classical Hodgkin lymphoma.

The rearrangement uses TRBV5-1 and TRBJ2-5; the D gene is possibly TRBD2 (6 bases). The CDR3 consists of 14 residues. Germline-derived CDR1 and CDR2 are SGHRS and YFSETQ. Between the trimmed V and J ends, which lost 1 base and 5 bases, there was a span of 12 bases. In DNA, the CDR3 is TGCGCCAGCAGCTTGTTTCCGGGGAGGGAGACCCAGTACTTC. Protein product: CASSLFPGRETQYF. Based on the CDR3 plus reference TRBV5-1 and TRBJ2-5, the full variable domain is KAGVTQTPRYLIKTRGQQVTLSCSPISGHRSVSWYQQTPGQGLQFLFEYFSETQRNKGNFPGRFSGRQFSNSRSEMNVSTLELGDSALYLCASSLFPGRETQYFGPGTRLLVL.

The V and J genes are TRBV7-8 and TRBJ1-1; D unclear. The V end was cut by 5 bases, the J end by 6 bases, with 13 bases between. Germline V gives CDR1 SGHVS, CDR2 FQNEAQ. The CDR3 length is 13 residues. This CDR3 is CASSLPGESEAFF. The CDR3 nucleotides read TGTGCCAGCAGCCTACCCGGGGAATCTGAAGCTTTCTTT.

The chain combines TRBV6-1 with TRBJ1-2; no firm D call. The CDR3 sequence is 11 residues long. The V and J ends lost 5 bases and 10 bases respectively, with 11 bases between them. CDR1 is MNHNS, CDR2 SASEGT, per germline. The CDR3 region is CASSFLTHYTF. As DNA, the CDR3 is TGTGCCAGCAGTTTCCTGACCCACTACACCTTC.

There are a few counts of this clone. The rearrangement links TRBV7-9 to TRBJ1-4; the D is unclear. From germline, CDR1 is SEHNR and CDR2 FQNEAQ (reference sequence). The CDR3 contains 16 residues. V gave up 3 bases and J gave up 7 bases, with 18 bases separating them. This chain's CDR3 is CASSLALGVSREKLFF. Written as DNA, the CDR3 is TGTGCCAGCAGCTTGGCACTTGGGGTCTCCCGTGAAAAACTGTTTTTT. Variable domain in full (rest from reference TRBV7-9 and TRBJ1-4): DTGVSQNPRHKITKRGQNVTFRCDPISEHNRLYWYRQTLGQGPEFLTYFQNEAQLEKSRLLSDRFSAERPKGSFSTLEIQRTEQGDSAMYLCASSLALGVSREKLFFGSGTQLSVL.

The gene calls are TRBV5-5 and TRBJ2-7; 8 nucleotides agree with TRBD1. Germline CDR1 is SGHKS and CDR2 is YYEKEE (reference sequence). CDR3 length: 17 residues. Trimming took 0 bases from V and 3 from J; bases not matched to a gene: 11. The CDR3 DNA reads as TGTGCCAGCAGCTTGGCCGGACAGGGAGGAATTGGCTACGAGCAGTACTTC. This codes for CASSLAGQGGIGYEQYF.

This chain uses TRBV25-1 with TRBJ1-2, with D possibly being TRBD1 (5 bases). V was pared by 0 bases and J by 6 bases, with 8 bases between. The germline V gene encodes CDR1 MGHDK and CDR2 SYGVNS. This CDR3 is built from 13 residues. The CDR3 DNA sequence: TGTGCCAGCAGTGAATACAGGGTTAATGGCTACACCTTC. Amino acids: CASSEYRVNGYTF.

The gene calls are TRBV5-1 and TRBJ1-4; 9 bases line up with TRBD1. V dropped 0 bases and J dropped 7; count of bases not matched to a gene: 7. There are 16 residues in the CDR3. Germline loops: CDR1 SGHRS, CDR2 YFSETQ. CDR3 DNA sequence: TGCGCCAGCAGCTTGGCCTCCGGGACAGGGAGTGAAAAACTGTTTTTT. Amino acids: CASSLASGTGSEKLFF.

The chain is built from TRBV5-1 and TRBJ1-4; D is unclear. Germline lookup yields CDR1 SGHRS and CDR2 YFSETQ. V was pared by 0 bases and J by 2 bases, with 14 bases between. The CDR3 is 17 residues long. DNA for the CDR3: TGCGCCAGCAGCTTGGACGCCGGGCCCGGTACTAATGAAAAACTGTTTTTT. Protein sequence: CASSLDAGPGTNEKLFF.

The rearrangement uses TRBV7-9 and TRBJ2-7, with 7 bases matching TRBD2. The CDR3 consists of 14 residues. Per germline, CDR1 SEHNR and CDR2 FQNEAQ (reference sequence). J lost 4 bases, V lost 2 bases, and 5 bases had no gene match. The CDR3, as DNA: TGTGCCAGCAGCTTATATCAGGGAGGGTACGAGCAGTACTTC. Its translation is CASSLYQGGYEQYF.

V gene TRBV6-1 combines with J gene TRBJ2-1, with 8 bases aligning to TRBD2. V lost 3 bases, J lost 4 bases, and 5 bases stayed unmatched. CDR1 MNHNS and CDR2 SASEGT come from the germline V gene. The CDR3 is 15 residues long. In DNA form, the CDR3 reads TGTGCCAGCAGTGACTTGGGACTAGGGTACAATGAGCAGTTCTTC. Translated, it gives CASSDLGLGYNEQFF.

The chain is built from TRBV11-3 and TRBJ2-7; no clear D gene. In germline, CDR1 is SGHNT, CDR2 YENEEA. The CDR3 sequence is 11 residues long. The V end was cut by 5 bases, the J end by 6 bases, with 8 bases between. CDR3 sequence reads: CASSTVGEQYF. CDR3 nucleotide sequence: TGTGCCAGCAGCACAGTTGGCGAGCAGTACTTC.

J is TRBJ1-2 and V is TRBV6-1; D is uncertain. The CDR3 has 13 amino acids. The germline V and J ends were trimmed by 0 bases and 8 bases, with 10 bases remaining between them. Germline CDR1 is MNHNS and CDR2 is SASEGT. CDR3 region: CASSEADEGGYTF. CDR3 DNA: TGTGCCAGCAGTGAAGCTGACGAGGGAGGCTACACCTTC.

This clone appeared a single time. The same CDR3 can be traced to other DNA sequences in this sample. V and J are TRBV7-9 and TRBJ2-5; weak D call: TRBD2 (5 bases). The germline V gene encodes CDR1 SEHNR and CDR2 FQNEAQ (reference sequence). The CDR3 consists of 16 residues. V lost 3 bases to trimming and J lost 1 base, with 15 bases between them. The CDR3 DNA sequence: TGTGCCAGCAGCTTTTTCCTGCAGCGGTCCCAAGAGACCCAGTACTTC. This encodes CASSFFLQRSQETQYF.

This chain's CDR3 is CASSEKDTYEQYF. The DNA of the CDR3 is TGTGCCAGCAGTGAAAAAGACACCTACGAGCAGTACTTC. V gene TRBV6-4 combines with J gene TRBJ2-7, with D hard to call. Trimming shortened V by 3 bases and J by 2 bases, and 8 bases separated the two germline ends. The germline V gene has CDR1 MRHNA and CDR2 SNTAGT. This CDR3 has 13 residues.

The chain couples TRBV5-1 to TRBJ1-1; D gene uncertain. CDR1 and CDR2 (germline): SGHRS, YFSETQ. The CDR3 is 12 residues long. The V end lost 3 bases, the J end lost 8 bases, and 11 bases lay between the germline ends. CDR3 residues: CASSSLSREAFF. The CDR3 DNA reads as TGCGCCAGCAGCTCCCTGAGCCGGGAAGCTTTCTTT.

CDR3 coding DNA: TGTGCCACCAGCAGAGTCGCCTGGACAGGGTCGAACACTGAAGCTTTCTTT. Protein: CATSRVAWTGSNTEAFF. V gene TRBV15 combines with J gene TRBJ1-1, with 8 nucleotides matching TRBD1. CDR1 is LNHNV and CDR2 is YYDKDF in the germline V gene (reference sequence). V lost 1 base to trimming and J lost 1 base; unmatched junction nucleotides: 8. The CDR3 length is 17 residues.

This chain links TRBV6-5 with TRBJ1-1, with D tentatively TRBD1 (5 bases). V was trimmed by 6 bases and J by 5 bases, leaving 19 bases between them. Per the germline V gene, CDR1 is MNHEY and CDR2 is SVGAGI. The CDR3 is 15 amino acids. CDR3: CASRSDAGRMTEAFF. The CDR3 DNA follows: TGTGCCAGCAGGAGTGACGCAGGGAGAATGACTGAAGCTTTCTTT.

The chain recombines TRBV29-1 with TRBJ2-3; a weak D match, TRBD2 (5 bases). CDR1 is SQVTM, CDR2 ANQGSEA, per germline. This CDR3 is built from 13 residues. Trimming shortened V by 7 bases and J by 1 base, and 12 bases separated the two germline ends. Here the CDR3 reads CSGWVGGTDTQYF. Written as DNA, the CDR3 is TGCAGCGGTTGGGTCGGGGGCACAGATACGCAGTATTTT.

This clone showed up just once. This rearrangement joins TRBV4-1 to TRBJ1-1; no firm D call. CDR1 MGHRA and CDR2 YSYEKL come from the germline V gene. CDR3 length: 11 amino acids. V shed 2 bases and J shed 8 bases, with 6 bases lying between them. The CDR3 loop reads CASSQLEEAFF. The CDR3 region has the DNA TGCGCCAGCAGCCAACTGGAAGAAGCTTTCTTT.

The J gene is TRBJ2-3, the V gene TRBV5-1, with D tentatively TRBD1 (6 bases). Germline V gene lookup returns CDR1 SGHRS and CDR2 YFSETQ. The CDR3 has 17 amino acids. V was clipped by 3 bases and J by 2 bases, with 19 bases between them. Written as DNA, the CDR3 is TGCGCCAGCAGCTCCGCCCTGGACAGAATCTTCACAGATACGCAGTATTTT. As protein: CASSSALDRIFTDTQYF.

This chain links TRBV19 with TRBJ1-3, with D maybe TRBD1 (5 bases). V lost 7 bases to trimming and J lost 4 bases, with 26 bases between them. Per germline, CDR1 LNHDA and CDR2 SQIVND (reference sequence). This CDR3 is 18 amino acids long. The DNA for the CDR3 is TGTGCCAGTACCCTGTTGGGAATCCAGGGTCATCTCGGAAACACCATATATTTT. Translated, it gives CASTLLGIQGHLGNTIYF.

This CDR3 is CASSRHGEQGLEKLFF. CDR3 DNA sequence: TGTGCCAGCAGCCGGCACGGCGAACAGGGTTTGGAAAAACTGTTTTTT. This chain uses TRBV27 with TRBJ1-4; D might be TRBD1 (6 bases). The CDR3 extends over 16 amino acids. Germline V gene sequence: CDR1 MNHEY, CDR2 SMNVEV (reference sequence). V was shortened by 6 bases and J by 8 bases, with 22 bases between the two germline ends.

This clone was observed once. The rearrangement links TRBV25-1 to TRBJ2-1; D uncertain. The CDR3 covers 13 residues. Germline CDR1 and CDR2: MGHDK and SYGVNS. V was clipped by 2 bases and J by 6 bases, with 8 bases between them. CDR3 DNA sequence: TGTGCCAGCAGTGAACCGTTACCCAATGAGCAGTTCTTC. It specifies CASSEPLPNEQFF.

The rearrangement joins TRBV7-7 to TRBJ2-5; tentative D call: TRBD1 (6 bases). V gave up 8 bases and J gave up 3 bases, with 10 bases separating them. Germline V gives CDR1 SSHAT, CDR2 FNYEAQ (reference sequence). This CDR3 comprises 12 residues. The CDR3 region is CASQGLEETQYF. The CDR3 DNA reads as TGTGCCAGCCAGGGGCTAGAAGAGACCCAGTACTTC.

CDR3 in DNA: TGTGCCAGCAGCGTAGACCCAGGGGAGCTTAACTATGGCTACACCTTC. Amino acids: CASSVDPGELNYGYTF. The chain uses TRBV9 and TRBJ1-2; D possibly corresponds to TRBD1 (6 bases). In germline, CDR1 is SGDLS, CDR2 YYNGEE. This CDR3 has 16 residues. Trimming shortened V by 0 bases and J by 1 base, and 13 bases separated the two germline ends.

The rearrangement joins TRBV5-5 to TRBJ2-7, with TRBD1 identical over 7 bases. The trim removed 4 bases at V and 1 base at J, leaving 8 bases unmatched. This CDR3 region has 15 residues. Germline loops: CDR1 SGHKS, CDR2 YYEKEE (reference sequence). The CDR3 here is CASSVDRPKSYEQYF. CDR3 in DNA: TGTGCCAGCAGCGTGGACAGGCCGAAGTCCTACGAGCAGTACTTC.

This rearrangement joins TRBV10-3 to TRBJ1-1; D gene unclear. CDR1 and CDR2 from the germline V gene are ENHRY and SYGVKD. The CDR3 is 14 residues long. The ends were cut back, 2 bases at V and 7 bases at J, with 14 bases in the middle. For the CDR3, the DNA is TGTGCCATCAGTGAGACACGGGCGGGAGGTGAAGCTTTCTTT. It specifies CAISETRAGGEAFF.

This chain joins TRBV5-1 and TRBJ2-2; D call uncertain. CDR3 length: 14 residues. V shed 4 bases and J shed 7 bases, with 14 bases lying between them. The germline V gene has CDR1 SGHRS and CDR2 YFSETQ. CDR3 nucleotide sequence: TGCGCCAGCAGCCCTGCGTGGAGCGACGGGGAGCTGTTTTTT. This sequence encodes CASSPAWSDGELFF.